These T cell receptor beta chains were read from a single sample in a study of a mutant IDH1 vaccine in newly diagnosed glioma. Antigens of these TCRs are unknown. Sequenced by immunoSEQ multiplex PCR; TCRdb stores in-frame clones only, minus some. The sample lists about 20,000 clones, approximately 78% seen once, with 13% in the top ten. The sample was PBMCs, taken from a glioma patient whose treatment included an IDH1 peptide vaccine. The receptors derive from a man under 40 with glioma. Each CDR3 is given with its conserved first and last residue. The order of the fields is CDR3 protein, CDR3 DNA, clone size, V gene, D gene, J gene. A D gene is named only where the DNA matches it firmly. Size is stated for part of the rows, as once, few or many counts, or as a class when the clone is expanded.

CDR3: CASSPSQYSYNEQFF; DNA: TGTGCCAGCAGCCCTTCACAATACTCCTACAATGAGCAGTTCTTC; size: NA; V: TRBV6-6; D: NA; J: TRBJ2-1
CDR3: CSVEGASGRADTQYF; DNA: TGCAGCGTTGAGGGGGCTAGCGGGAGAGCCGATACGCAGTATTTT; size: NA; V: TRBV29-1; D: TRBD2; J: TRBJ2-3
CDR3: CATSRVTTLETQYF; DNA: TGTGCCACCAGCAGAGTGACTACCCTAGAGACCCAGTACTTC; size: NA; V: TRBV15; D: NA; J: TRBJ2-5
CDR3: CASSYAGTGTYTEAFF; DNA: TGTGCCAGCAGCTACGCGGGGACAGGTACTTACACTGAAGCTTTCTTT; size: once; V: TRBV7-9; D: TRBD1; J: TRBJ1-1
CDR3: CASSPQQGITEAFF; DNA: TGCGCCAGCAGCCCACAACAGGGTATCACTGAAGCTTTCTTT; size: NA; V: TRBV4-1; D: NA; J: TRBJ1-1
CDR3: CASSLEQPRAKNIQYF; DNA: TGCGCCAGCAGCTTGGAACAACCGAGAGCCAAAAACATTCAGTACTTC; size: NA; V: TRBV5-1; D: NA; J: TRBJ2-4
CDR3: CASSFSGSVPYEQYF; DNA: TGTGCCAGCAGCTTTAGCGGGAGTGTCCCCTACGAGCAGTACTTC; size: NA; V: TRBV11-3; D: TRBD2; J: TRBJ2-7
CDR3: CASSSRVSSYNEQFF; DNA: TGTGCCAGCAGCTCTAGGGTAAGCTCCTACAATGAGCAGTTCTTC; size: NA; V: TRBV5-4; D: NA; J: TRBJ2-1
CDR3: CASSKPGGGPSVYSGANVLTF; DNA: TGTGCCAGCAGCAAACCCGGGGGCGGTCCTAGCGTTTACTCTGGGGCCAACGTCCTGACTTTC; size: NA; V: TRBV21-1; D: NA; J: TRBJ2-6
CDR3: CASSDRTDIAFF; DNA: TGTGCCAGCAGCGACCGGACAGATATCGCTTTCTTT; size: few; V: TRBV7-8; D: NA; J: TRBJ1-1
CDR3: CASRPDRVTLEKLFF; DNA: TGTGCCAGCAGGCCCGACAGGGTGACGCTAGAAAAACTGTTTTTT; size: NA; V: TRBV6-5; D: TRBD1; J: TRBJ1-4
CDR3: CASLRDSHYSNQPQHF; DNA: TGTGCCAGTCTCCGGGACAGTCATTATAGCAATCAGCCCCAGCATTTT; size: few; V: TRBV19; D: TRBD1; J: TRBJ1-5
CDR3: CASNPLTGANYGYTF; DNA: TGTGCCAGCAACCCCCTGACAGGGGCGAACTATGGCTACACCTTC; size: NA; V: TRBV6-1; D: TRBD1; J: TRBJ1-2
CDR3: CASSGPGVSSYNEQFF; DNA: TGTGCCAGCAGCGGCCCGGGAGTAAGCTCCTACAATGAGCAGTTCTTC; size: NA; V: TRBV5-4; D: NA; J: TRBJ2-1
CDR3: CASSEWQLGGNTIYF; DNA: TGCGCCAGCAGTGAGTGGCAGCTTGGCGGAAACACCATATATTTT; size: once; V: TRBV10-1; D: NA; J: TRBJ1-3
CDR3: CASSAGVEQYF; DNA: TGTGCCAGCAGCGCGGGGGTCGAGCAGTACTTC; size: NA; V: TRBV5-4; D: TRBD2; J: TRBJ2-7
CDR3: CASSLEGRADTQYF; DNA: TGCGCCAGCAGCCTTGAGGGGCGCGCAGATACGCAGTATTTT; size: once; V: TRBV5-1; D: NA; J: TRBJ2-3
CDR3: CASSTRDRASYEQYF; DNA: TGTGCCAGCAGTACCCGGGACAGGGCCTCCTACGAGCAGTACTTC; size: NA; V: TRBV6-1; D: TRBD1; J: TRBJ2-7
CDR3: CASRPTGPNQPQHF; DNA: TGCGCCAGCAGGCCGACAGGGCCCAATCAGCCCCAGCATTTT; size: NA; V: TRBV10-2; D: TRBD1; J: TRBJ1-5
CDR3: CAISGLAGANEQFF; DNA: TGTGCCATCAGTGGACTAGCGGGAGCTAATGAGCAGTTCTTC; size: NA; V: TRBV10-3; D: TRBD2; J: TRBJ2-1
CDR3: CASTSSLNTGELFF; DNA: TGTGCCAGTACCTCCAGCCTGAACACCGGGGAGCTGTTTTTT; size: NA; V: TRBV19; D: NA; J: TRBJ2-2
CDR3: CASSLGPSLAETQYF; DNA: TGTGCCAGCAGCTTAGGCCCGTCCCTGGCGGAGACCCAGTACTTC; size: NA; V: TRBV7-9; D: NA; J: TRBJ2-5
CDR3: CASSGDSPLNEQFF; DNA: TGTGCCAGCAGCGGGGACTCCCCCCTCAATGAGCAGTTCTTC; size: NA; V: TRBV13; D: NA; J: TRBJ2-1
CDR3: CASSPGPYSYEQYF; DNA: TGTGCCAGCAGCCCGGGACCCTATTCCTACGAGCAGTACTTC; size: NA; V: TRBV7-2; D: NA; J: TRBJ2-7
CDR3: CASSEVGTGIYEQYF; DNA: TGTGCCAGCAGTGAAGTGGGGACAGGGATCTACGAGCAGTACTTC; size: NA; V: TRBV6-1; D: TRBD1; J: TRBJ2-7
CDR3: CASSQGLAGNSYEQYF; DNA: TGTGCCAGCAGCCAAGGACTAGCGGGTAACTCCTACGAGCAGTACTTC; size: large; V: TRBV5-4; D: TRBD2; J: TRBJ2-7
CDR3: CAWSYGEYTEAFF; DNA: TGTGCCTGGAGTTATGGGGAGTATACTGAAGCTTTCTTT; size: NA; V: TRBV30; D: NA; J: TRBJ1-1
CDR3: CASSRPPMGDTQYF; DNA: TGTGCCAGCAGCCGGCCCCCGATGGGAGATACGCAGTATTTT; size: once; V: TRBV7-9; D: NA; J: TRBJ2-3
CDR3: CASSPIETEAFF; DNA: TGTGCCAGCTCACCAATAGAGACTGAAGCTTTCTTT; size: few; V: TRBV18; D: NA; J: TRBJ1-1
CDR3: CASRLDPPGQGSYEQYF; DNA: TGCGCCAGCAGATTGGATCCCCCGGGACAGGGTTCCTACGAGCAGTACTTC; size: NA; V: TRBV5-1; D: TRBD1; J: TRBJ2-7
CDR3: CAWKSPQGRGSNGYTF; DNA: TGTGCCTGGAAATCCCCCCAGGGCAGGGGAAGTAACGGCTACACCTTC; size: few; V: TRBV30; D: NA; J: TRBJ1-2
CDR3: CAWSFGGKQPQHF; DNA: TGTGCCTGGAGCTTCGGGGGGAAACAGCCCCAGCATTTT; size: once; V: TRBV30; D: NA; J: TRBJ1-5
CDR3: CATSRARTISEKLFF; DNA: TGTGCCACCAGCAGAGCCAGGACGATTTCTGAAAAACTGTTTTTT; size: NA; V: TRBV15; D: NA; J: TRBJ1-4
CDR3: CANRLARDTQYF; DNA: TGTGCCAACCGACTAGCTAGAGATACGCAGTATTTT; size: NA; V: TRBV2; D: TRBD2; J: TRBJ2-3
CDR3: CASARGVISYEQYF; DNA: TGTGCTAGTGCGCGGGGGGTCATTTCCTACGAGCAGTACTTC; size: NA; V: TRBV12-5; D: TRBD2; J: TRBJ2-7
CDR3: CASQGGTETYGELFF; DNA: TGTGCCAGCCAAGGCGGGACGGAGACTTACGGGGAGCTGTTTTTT; size: once; V: TRBV4-2; D: NA; J: TRBJ2-2
CDR3: CASSFLDPSGYGYTF; DNA: TGCGCCAGCAGCTTTCTCGACCCCTCGGGCTATGGCTACACCTTC; size: NA; V: TRBV5-1; D: NA; J: TRBJ1-2
CDR3: CASSLTPGVGGYTF; DNA: TGTGCCAGCAGTTTAACGCCTGGCGTCGGTGGCTACACCTTC; size: NA; V: TRBV28; D: NA; J: TRBJ1-2
CDR3: CASSIALGRQAYGYTF; DNA: TGTGCCAGTAGTATAGCTTTGGGGCGGCAGGCCTATGGCTACACCTTC; size: NA; V: TRBV19; D: NA; J: TRBJ1-2
CDR3: CAWSKAYSLEEETQYF; DNA: TGTGCCTGGAGTAAGGCCTACTCCCTGGAAGAAGAGACCCAGTACTTC; size: NA; V: TRBV30; D: NA; J: TRBJ2-5
CDR3: CASSYSGNSNQPQHF; DNA: TGTGCCAGCAGCTACAGTGGGAATAGCAATCAGCCCCAGCATTTT; size: NA; V: TRBV7-9; D: NA; J: TRBJ1-5
CDR3: CASSAPEGEDTQYF; DNA: TGTGCCAGCAGTGCCCCCGAGGGGGAAGATACGCAGTATTTT; size: once; V: TRBV6-1; D: NA; J: TRBJ2-3
CDR3: CASSPGSFYGYTF; DNA: TGTGCCAGCTCACCGGGATCTTTTTATGGCTACACCTTC; size: NA; V: TRBV18; D: NA; J: TRBJ1-2
CDR3: CASSQRGYEQYF; DNA: TGCGCCAGCAGCCAAAGGGGCTACGAGCAGTACTTC; size: NA; V: TRBV4-1; D: NA; J: TRBJ2-7
CDR3: CAISESVGAGGEQFF; DNA: TGTGCCATCAGTGAGTCGGTGGGAGCGGGAGGTGAGCAGTTCTTC; size: NA; V: TRBV10-3; D: TRBD2; J: TRBJ2-1
CDR3: CAISVGDTGSAGNQPQHF; DNA: TGTGCCATCAGTGTGGGAGATACAGGATCTGCGGGCAATCAGCCCCAGCATTTT; size: medium-sized; V: TRBV10-3; D: NA; J: TRBJ1-5
CDR3: CSGSTGITGELFF; DNA: TGCAGCGGGTCCACAGGGATAACCGGGGAGCTGTTTTTT; size: NA; V: TRBV29-1; D: NA; J: TRBJ2-2
CDR3: CASSYSNRGSYTEAFF; DNA: TGTGCCAGCAGTTACTCGAATAGGGGATCCTACACTGAAGCTTTCTTT; size: few; V: TRBV6-5; D: NA; J: TRBJ1-1
CDR3: CASSPTRDRTNEKLFF; DNA: TGTGCCAGCTCACCAACACGGGACAGAACTAATGAAAAACTGTTTTTT; size: once; V: TRBV18; D: TRBD1; J: TRBJ1-4
CDR3: CASSLWPGNTEAFF; DNA: TGCGCCAGCAGCTTGTGGCCAGGCAACACTGAAGCTTTCTTT; size: NA; V: TRBV5-1; D: NA; J: TRBJ1-1
CDR3: CASSRGTGTEQYF; DNA: TGTGCCAGCAGCCGTGGGACAGGGACTGAGCAGTACTTC; size: once; V: TRBV7-8; D: TRBD1; J: TRBJ2-7
CDR3: CASNQEGGSLYGYTF; DNA: TGTGCCAGTAATCAGGAGGGGGGATCGCTCTATGGCTACACCTTC; size: NA; V: TRBV19; D: NA; J: TRBJ1-2
CDR3: CASSQDIAGALREQYF; DNA: TGCGCCAGCAGCCAAGATATAGCGGGAGCCCTTCGAGAGCAGTACTTC; size: NA; V: TRBV4-1; D: TRBD2; J: TRBJ2-7
CDR3: CASSSLDPRHEQYF; DNA: TGCGCCAGCAGCTCGCTGGACCCACGACACGAGCAGTACTTC; size: NA; V: TRBV5-1; D: NA; J: TRBJ2-7
CDR3: CASSEGLAGLSYEQYF; DNA: TGCGCCAGCAGCGAAGGACTAGCGGGGCTCTCCTACGAGCAGTACTTC; size: NA; V: TRBV5-1; D: TRBD2; J: TRBJ2-7
CDR3: CASSLGVNQPQHF; DNA: TGTGCCAGCAGCTTAGGCGTCAATCAGCCCCAGCATTTT; size: NA; V: TRBV7-7; D: NA; J: TRBJ1-5
CDR3: CASSSRDRRTEAFF; DNA: TGTGCCAGCAGTTCTAGGGACAGGCGCACTGAAGCTTTCTTT; size: NA; V: TRBV27; D: TRBD1; J: TRBJ1-1